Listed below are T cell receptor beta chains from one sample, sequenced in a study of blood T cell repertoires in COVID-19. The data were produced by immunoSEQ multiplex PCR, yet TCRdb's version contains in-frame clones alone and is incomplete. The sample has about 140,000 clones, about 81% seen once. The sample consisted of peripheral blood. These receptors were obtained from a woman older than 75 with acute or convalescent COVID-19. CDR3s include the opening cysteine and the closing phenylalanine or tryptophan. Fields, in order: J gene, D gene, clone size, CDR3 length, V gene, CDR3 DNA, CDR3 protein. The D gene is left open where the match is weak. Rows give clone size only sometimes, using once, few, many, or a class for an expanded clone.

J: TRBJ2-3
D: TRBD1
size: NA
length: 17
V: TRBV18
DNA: TGTGCCAGCTCACAAGAGACAGGGGGCCTTCTTACAGATACGCAGTATTTT
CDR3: CASSQETGGLLTDTQYF

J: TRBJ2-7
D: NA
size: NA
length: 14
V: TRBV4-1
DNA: TGCGCCAGCAGCCAAGCTTTCGACAGTTACGAGCAGTACTTC
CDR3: CASSQAFDSYEQYF

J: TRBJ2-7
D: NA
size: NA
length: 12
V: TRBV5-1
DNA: TGCGCCAGCAGTCCTAGCTTCTACGAGCAGTACTTC
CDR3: CASSPSFYEQYF

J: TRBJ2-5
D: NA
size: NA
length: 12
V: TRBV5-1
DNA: TGCGCCAGCAGTCTCCCAGGGCAGACCCAGTACTTC
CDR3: CASSLPGQTQYF

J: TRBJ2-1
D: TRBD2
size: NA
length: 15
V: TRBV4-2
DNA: TGTGCCAGCAGCCAACTAGCGGGAGATATGGATGAGCAGTTCTTC
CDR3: CASSQLAGDMDEQFF

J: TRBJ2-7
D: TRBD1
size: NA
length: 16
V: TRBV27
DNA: TGTGCCAGCCGGAACACGGGGGACAGGGGATCCTACGAGCAGTACTTC
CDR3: CASRNTGDRGSYEQYF

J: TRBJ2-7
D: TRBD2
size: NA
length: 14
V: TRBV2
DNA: TGTGCCAGCAGTGGACTAGCGGCTCTAGAGGAGCAGTACTTC
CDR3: CASSGLAALEEQYF

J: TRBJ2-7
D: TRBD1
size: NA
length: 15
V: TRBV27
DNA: TGTGCCAGCAGTTTATGGGGGACAGGGGGATACGAGCAGTACTTC
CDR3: CASSLWGTGGYEQYF

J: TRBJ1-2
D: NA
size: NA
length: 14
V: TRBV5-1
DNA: TGCGCCAGCAGCTTCGCGGGGAAAGGCTATGGCTACACCTTC
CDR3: CASSFAGKGYGYTF

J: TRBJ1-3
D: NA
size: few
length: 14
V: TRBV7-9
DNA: TGTGCCAGCGGACAGCGCCGCTCTGGAAACACCATATATTTT
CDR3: CASGQRRSGNTIYF

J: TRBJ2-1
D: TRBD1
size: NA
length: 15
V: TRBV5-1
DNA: TGCGCCAGCAGCGTCGGGACAGGGGGTTTGGGTGAGCAGTTCTTC
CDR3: CASSVGTGGLGEQFF

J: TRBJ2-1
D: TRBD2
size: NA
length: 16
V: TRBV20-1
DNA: TGCAGTGCTAGTGTGGTAGCGGGAGGATTATACAATGAGCAGTTCTTC
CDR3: CSASVVAGGLYNEQFF

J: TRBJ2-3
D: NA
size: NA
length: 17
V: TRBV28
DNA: TGTGCCAGCAGTCCCCCCTTCGCGGGTAGGCGTACAGATACGCAGTATTTT
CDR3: CASSPPFAGRRTDTQYF

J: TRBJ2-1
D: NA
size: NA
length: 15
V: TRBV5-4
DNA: TGTGCCAGCAGCTTGGGTCAGGGGAGTAGCGATGAGCAGTTCTTC
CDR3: CASSLGQGSSDEQFF

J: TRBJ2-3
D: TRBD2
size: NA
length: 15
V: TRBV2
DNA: TGTGCCAGCAGGCTAGGACTAGCGGGTACAGATACGCAGTATTTT
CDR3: CASRLGLAGTDTQYF

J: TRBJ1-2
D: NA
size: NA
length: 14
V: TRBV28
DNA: TGTGCCAGCACCTCAGCAGGCAGGGGTTATGGCTACACCTTC
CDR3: CASTSAGRGYGYTF

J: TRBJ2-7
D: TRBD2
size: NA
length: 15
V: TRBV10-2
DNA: TGCGCCAGCAGCACCGCCGGACTAGCGGTTTACGAGCAGTACTTC
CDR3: CASSTAGLAVYEQYF

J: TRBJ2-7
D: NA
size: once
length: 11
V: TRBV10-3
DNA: TGTGCCATCTCCCCCGGTTACGAGCAGTACTTC
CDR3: CAISPGYEQYF

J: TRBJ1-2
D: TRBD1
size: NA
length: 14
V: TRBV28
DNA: TGTGCCAGCAGATGGGGACAGGGCCCCGGTGGCTACACCTTC
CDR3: CASRWGQGPGGYTF

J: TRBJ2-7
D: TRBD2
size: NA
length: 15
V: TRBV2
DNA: TGTGCCAGCAGAGCCGGACTAGCGGGATCCTACGAGCAGTACTTC
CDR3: CASRAGLAGSYEQYF

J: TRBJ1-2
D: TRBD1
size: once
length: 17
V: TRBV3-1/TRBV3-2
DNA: TGTGCCAGCAGCCTTTCCGCGTACAGGGGGCGCGCCGGTGGCTACACCTTC
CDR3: CASSLSAYRGRAGGYTF

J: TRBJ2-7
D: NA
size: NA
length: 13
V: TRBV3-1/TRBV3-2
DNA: TGTGCCAGCAGCTTTGCGGGAAAGTACGAGCAGTACTTC
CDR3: CASSFAGKYEQYF

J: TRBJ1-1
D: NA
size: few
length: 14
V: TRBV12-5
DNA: TGTGCTAGTGGTTTCGGGGAGTCGGGCACTGAAGCTTTCTTT
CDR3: CASGFGESGTEAFF

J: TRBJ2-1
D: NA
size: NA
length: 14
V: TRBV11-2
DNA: TGTGCCAGCAGCTTGGCTGGCCCCCTCAATGAGCAGTTCTTC
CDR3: CASSLAGPLNEQFF

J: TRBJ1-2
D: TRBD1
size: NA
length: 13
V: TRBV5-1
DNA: TGCGCCAGCAGCTATCGGACAGGGAGTGGCTACACCTTC
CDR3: CASSYRTGSGYTF

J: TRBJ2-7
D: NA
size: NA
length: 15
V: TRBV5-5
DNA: TGTGCCAGCAGCTTGGCCAGGGGTTCCTCCTACGAGCAGTACTTC
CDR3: CASSLARGSSYEQYF

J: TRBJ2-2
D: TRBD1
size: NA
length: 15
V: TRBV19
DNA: TGTGCCAGTAGTATCCGGGACAGGTACACCGGGGAGCTGTTTTTT
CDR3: CASSIRDRYTGELFF

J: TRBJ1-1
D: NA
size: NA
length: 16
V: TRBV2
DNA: TGTGCCAGCAGTGAAGGACCCGGACAGTTGAACACTGAAGCTTTCTTT
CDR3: CASSEGPGQLNTEAFF

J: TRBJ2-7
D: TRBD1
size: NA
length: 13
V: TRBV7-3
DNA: TGTGCCAGCAGCATACAGGGGGGATACGAGCAGTACTTC
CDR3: CASSIQGGYEQYF

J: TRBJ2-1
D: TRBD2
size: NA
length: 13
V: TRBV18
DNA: TGTGCCAGCTCACCCCTGGAGCGGGGGGGCCTGTTCTTC
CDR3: CASSPLERGGLFF

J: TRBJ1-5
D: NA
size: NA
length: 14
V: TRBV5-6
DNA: TGTGCCAGCAGGAAGACAGAAGGCAATCAGCCCCAGCATTTT
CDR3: CASRKTEGNQPQHF

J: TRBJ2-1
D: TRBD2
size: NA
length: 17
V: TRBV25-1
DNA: TGTGCCAGCAGTGAATACGGGGGCGGGAGGGCCAACAATGAGCAGTTCTTC
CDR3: CASSEYGGGRANNEQFF

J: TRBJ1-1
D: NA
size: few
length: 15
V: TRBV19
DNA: TGTGCCAGTAGTTGGGGACCAATTCAGGGGATTGAAGCTTTCTTT
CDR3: CASSWGPIQGIEAFF

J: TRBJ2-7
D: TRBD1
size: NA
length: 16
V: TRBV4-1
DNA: TGCGCCAGCAGCCAAACCGACGGGACAGGCAACGACGAGCAGTACTTC
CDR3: CASSQTDGTGNDEQYF

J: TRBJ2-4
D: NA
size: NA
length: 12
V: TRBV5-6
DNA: TGTGCCAGCAGCTTCGTGGACTCCATTCAGTACTTC
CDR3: CASSFVDSIQYF

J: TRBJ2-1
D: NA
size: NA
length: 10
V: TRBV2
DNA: TGTGCCAGCAGGGGGGGTGAGCAGTTCTTC
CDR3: CASRGGEQFF

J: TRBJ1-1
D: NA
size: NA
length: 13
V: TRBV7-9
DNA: TGTGCCAGCACCGGTCCAGGGAACACTGAAGCTTTCTTT
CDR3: CASTGPGNTEAFF

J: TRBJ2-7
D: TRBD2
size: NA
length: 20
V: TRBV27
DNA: TGTGCCAGCAGAAATCACCCAAGGACTAGCGGGGATGTGATCTCCTACGAGCAGTACTTC
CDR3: CASRNHPRTSGDVISYEQYF